This T cell receptor beta chain appears in the sequencing data of a study of beta chain features in type 1 diabetes. The germline gives CDR1 GTSNPN, CDR2 SVGIG (reference sequence). The trim removed 1 base at V and 5 bases at J, leaving 7 bases unmatched. The CDR3 sequence is 15 residues long. Expressed TCRB transcripts were sequenced, since all the RNA that had been isolated was reverse transcribed. Regulatory, naive and central memory T cell samples averaged around 3.9 million reads. Generated by immunoSEQ multiplex PCR, the TCRdb table keeps only in-frame clones and is missing some. The repertoire holds around 200,000 clones, with approximately 13% as singletons.

The receptor was isolated from a young woman in good health. The chain joins TRBV30 to TRBJ2-5, with 10 bases aligning to TRBD2. Sequenced material: central memory CD4+ T cells from blood. CDR3 residues: CAWSELAGVGETQYF. Here the CDR3 DNA reads TGTGCCTGGAGTGAGCTAGCGGGAGTGGGTGAGACCCAGTACTTC.